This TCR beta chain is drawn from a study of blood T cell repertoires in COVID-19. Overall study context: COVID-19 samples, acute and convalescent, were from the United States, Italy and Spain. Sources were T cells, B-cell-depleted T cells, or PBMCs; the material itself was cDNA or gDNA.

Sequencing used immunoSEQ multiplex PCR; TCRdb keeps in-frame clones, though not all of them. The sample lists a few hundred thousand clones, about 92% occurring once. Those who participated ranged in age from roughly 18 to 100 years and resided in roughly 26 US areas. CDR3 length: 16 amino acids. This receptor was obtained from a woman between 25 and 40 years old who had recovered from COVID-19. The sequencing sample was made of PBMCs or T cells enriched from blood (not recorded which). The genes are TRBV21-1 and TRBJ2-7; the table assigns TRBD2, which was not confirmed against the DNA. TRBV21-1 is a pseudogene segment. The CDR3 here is CASRPAGGRRTYEQYF. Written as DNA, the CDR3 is TGTGCCAGCAGACCTGCTGGGGGGAGAAGGACCTACGAGCAGTACTTC.